This T cell receptor (beta chain) was sequenced for a study of PD-1 blockade in classical Hodgkin lymphoma. TCRdb's table, derived via immunoSEQ multiplex PCR, lists solely in-frame clones and lacks some. Among some 60,000 clones, around 89% were seen once, and the ten largest hold around 16%. The CDR3 runs to 14 residues. Trimming stripped 6 bases from V and 10 bases from J, with 21 bases between. Per the germline V gene, CDR1 is SEHNR and CDR2 is FQNEAQ (reference sequence). All the patients suffered relapse after autologous stem cell transplantation, and brentuximab vedotin exposure differed. The sequence came from a human donor with classical Hodgkin lymphoma. The sequencing used peripheral blood mononuclear cells (PBMCs), collected at baseline. The V gene is TRBV7-9, the J gene TRBJ1-1, with TRBD1 as a possible D gene (5 bases). The CDR3 DNA reads TGTGCCAGCAGTCTTCTAGGTGCGGGGGTGGGAGCTTTCTTT. The encoded protein is CASSLLGAGVGAFF. The full variable domain, completed using reference TRBV7-9 and TRBJ1-1, is DTGVSQNPRHKITKRGQNVTFRCDPISEHNRLYWYRQTLGQGPEFLTYFQNEAQLEKSRLLSDRFSAERPKGSFSTLEIQRTEQGDSAMYLCASSLLGAGVGAFFGQGTRLTVV.